Each of the 4 T cell receptor beta chains below was sequenced from the same sample in a study of cytomegalovirus exposure and HLA in healthy donors. Both 60 Vbeta primers and 13 Jbeta primers went into the PCR. The table came from immunoSEQ multiplex PCR; TCRdb's copy has only in-frame clones and leaves some out. The table records under 55,000 clones, about 73% of them present only once. Sequencing was performed on PBMCs. These receptors all come from a man aged 18 to 29 in good health and CMV-seronegative.

The chain is built from TRBV29-1 and TRBJ2-3, with D possibly TRBD1 on 5 matching bases. From germline, CDR1 is SQVTM and CDR2 ANQGSEA. The CDR3 is 12 residues long. Deletions cut 3 bases from V and 6 bases from J, with 10 bases between. The CDR3 loop reads CSVDQQGDTQYF. In DNA form, the CDR3 reads TGCAGCGTTGACCAGCAGGGTGATACGCAGTATTTT.

The CDR3 loop is CATSRDRLASGEQYF. CDR3 nucleotides: TGTGCCACCAGCAGAGATCGTTTAGCATCGGGCGAGCAGTACTTC. The chain is built from TRBV15 and TRBJ2-7; D ambiguous. Germline V CDR1 and CDR2: LNHNV, YYDKDF (reference sequence). Trimming took 0 bases from V and 6 from J, leaving 15 bases between them. This CDR3 has 15 amino acids.

The rearrangement uses TRBV2 and TRBJ2-7; TRBD2 aligns across 9 bases. The CDR3 covers 13 residues. J lost 4 bases, V lost 6 bases, and 4 bases had no gene match. From germline, CDR1 is SNHLY and CDR2 FYNNEI. The CDR3 sequence is CASRREGHYEQYF. The CDR3 nucleotides read TGTGCCAGCAGGCGGGAGGGCCATTACGAGCAGTACTTC.

Only a few counts were recorded for this clone. This rearrangement joins TRBV6-5 to TRBJ1-6; possible D gene TRBD1, 6 bases. V lost 4 bases and J 8 bases, leaving 15 bases between the germline ends. CDR3 size: 15 residues. The V gene's germline CDR1 is MNHEY and CDR2 SVGAGI. CDR3 bases: TGTGCCAGCAGTTCCCCGACAGGAGCAGATTCACCCCTCCACTTT. Its translation: CASSSPTGADSPLHF.